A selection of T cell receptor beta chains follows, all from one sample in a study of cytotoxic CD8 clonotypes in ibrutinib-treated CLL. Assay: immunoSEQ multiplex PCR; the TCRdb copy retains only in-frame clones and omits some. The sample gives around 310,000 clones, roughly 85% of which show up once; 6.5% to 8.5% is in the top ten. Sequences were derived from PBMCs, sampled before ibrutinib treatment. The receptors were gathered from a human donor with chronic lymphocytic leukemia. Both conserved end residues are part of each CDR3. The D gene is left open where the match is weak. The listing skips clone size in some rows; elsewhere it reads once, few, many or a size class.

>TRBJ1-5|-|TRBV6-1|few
CASSELIHQPQHF
TGTGCCAGCAGTGAACTGATACACCAGCCCCAGCATTTT
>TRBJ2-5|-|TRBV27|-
CASSLAARETQYF
TGTGCCAGCAGTTTAGCAGCCAGGGAGACCCAGTACTTC
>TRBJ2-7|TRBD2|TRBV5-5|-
CASSSLTSGYEQYF
TGTGCCAGCAGCTCACTGACTAGCGGCTACGAGCAGTACTTC
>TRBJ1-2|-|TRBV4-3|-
CASSRVPAGGYTF
TGCGCCAGCAGCCGAGTTCCTGCGGGAGGCTACACCTTC
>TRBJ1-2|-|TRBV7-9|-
CASSLETQGGYTF
TGTGCCAGCAGCTTAGAGACCCAAGGGGGCTACACCTTC
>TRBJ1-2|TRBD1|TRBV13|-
CASSPGQGVYGYTF
TGTGCCAGCAGCCCAGGACAGGGGGTTTATGGCTACACCTTC
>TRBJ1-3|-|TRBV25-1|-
CASSETGNTIYF
TGTGCCAGCAGTGAGACTGGAAACACCATATATTTT
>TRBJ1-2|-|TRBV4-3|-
CASSQDRGSGYGYTF
TGCGCCAGCAGCCAAGATAGGGGCTCGGGCTATGGCTACACCTTC
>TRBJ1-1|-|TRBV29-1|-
CSVEDLDSFTEAFF
TGCAGCGTTGAAGATCTGGACAGTTTCACTGAAGCTTTCTTT
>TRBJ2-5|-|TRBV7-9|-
CASSPPIRRDTTETQYF
TGTGCCAGCAGCCCACCCATTCGGAGGGACACGACAGAGACCCAGTACTTC
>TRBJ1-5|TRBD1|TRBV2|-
CASSPDRNSNQPQHF
TGTGCCAGCAGCCCGGACAGGAATAGCAATCAGCCCCAGCATTTT